This is a list of T cell receptor beta chains from one sample in a study of cytomegalovirus exposure and HLA in healthy donors. The protocol was immunoSEQ multiplex PCR, while the TCRdb copy is restricted to in-frame clones and leaves out a portion. The sample has tens of thousands of clones, about 84% seen once. Sequenced material: PBMCs. The source is a male donor in good health and CMV-seronegative. CDR3s include the opening cysteine and the closing phenylalanine or tryptophan. Each record gives: CDR3 protein, V gene.

CASSPINSPLHF	TRBV27
CASSDGTSGVRNEQFF	TRBV9
CAISDHEVPLSPLHF	TRBV10-3
CASSQWSGASYEQYF	TRBV4-2
CASSIAGGSKEKLFF	TRBV19
CASSSGLNQPQHF	TRBV19
CASSLGSDEKLFF	TRBV7-9
CASSSPGGGAFF	TRBV7-2
CASSYGQDQETQYF	TRBV6-5
CASSQERYEAFF	TRBV4-2
CASSYRQSNYGYTF	TRBV6-5